This T cell receptor beta chain was retrieved from a study of cytomegalovirus exposure and HLA in healthy donors. The CDR3 runs 16 residues. V dropped 1 base and J dropped 1; count of bases not matched to a gene: 7. Germline values: CDR1 SGHRS, CDR2 YFSETQ. Sequencing used immunoSEQ multiplex PCR; TCRdb keeps in-frame clones, though not all of them. The sample records about 160,000 clones, 65% to 90% being singletons. A note on this clone: The antigen is not known.

The donors were in the approximately 110-subject validation cohort; that cohort was separate from the roughly 700-subject first cohort. Study outcomes and limitations: Across donors, most TCRs were seen rarely, yet some public ones were widespread. The finding came from a later analysis; first-cohort TCR clusters tended to co-occur in the 110 or so validation repertoires.

The receptor comes from a woman younger than 35 in good health and CMV-seronegative. This rearrangement joins TRBV5-1 to TRBJ1-2; 7 bases agree with TRBD1. Sequencing input: PBMCs. The CDR3 bases are TGCGCCAGCAGCTTGTTAGGGGGCCGGAGTAACTATGGCTACACCTTC. This codes for CASSLLGGRSNYGYTF.